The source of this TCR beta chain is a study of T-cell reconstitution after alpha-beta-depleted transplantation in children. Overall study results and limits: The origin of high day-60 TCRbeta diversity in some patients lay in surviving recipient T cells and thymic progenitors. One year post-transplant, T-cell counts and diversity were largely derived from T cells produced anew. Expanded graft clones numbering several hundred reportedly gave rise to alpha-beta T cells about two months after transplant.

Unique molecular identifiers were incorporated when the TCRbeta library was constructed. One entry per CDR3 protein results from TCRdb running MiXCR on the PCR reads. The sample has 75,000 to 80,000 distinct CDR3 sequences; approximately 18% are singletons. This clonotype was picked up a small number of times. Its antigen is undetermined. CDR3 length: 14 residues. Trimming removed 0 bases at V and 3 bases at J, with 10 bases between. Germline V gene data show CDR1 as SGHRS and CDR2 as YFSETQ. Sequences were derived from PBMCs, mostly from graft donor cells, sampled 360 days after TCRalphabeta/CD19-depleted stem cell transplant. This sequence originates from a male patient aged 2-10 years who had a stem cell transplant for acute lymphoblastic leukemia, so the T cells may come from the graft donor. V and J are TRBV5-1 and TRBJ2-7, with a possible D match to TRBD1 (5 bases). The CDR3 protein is CASSLETVIYEQYF. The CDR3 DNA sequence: TGCGCCAGCAGCTTGGAGACAGTTATCTACGAGCAGTACTTC.